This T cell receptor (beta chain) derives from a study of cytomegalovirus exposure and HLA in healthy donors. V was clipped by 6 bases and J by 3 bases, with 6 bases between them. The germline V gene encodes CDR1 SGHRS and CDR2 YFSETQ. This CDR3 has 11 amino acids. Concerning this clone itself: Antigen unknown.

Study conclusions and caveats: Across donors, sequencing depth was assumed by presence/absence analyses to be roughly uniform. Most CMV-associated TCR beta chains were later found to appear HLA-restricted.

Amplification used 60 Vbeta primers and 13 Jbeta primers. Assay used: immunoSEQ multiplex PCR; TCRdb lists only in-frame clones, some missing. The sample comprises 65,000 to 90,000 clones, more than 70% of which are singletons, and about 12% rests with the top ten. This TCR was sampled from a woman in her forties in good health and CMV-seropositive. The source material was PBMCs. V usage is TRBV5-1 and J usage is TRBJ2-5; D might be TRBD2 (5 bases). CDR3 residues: CASTGEETQYF. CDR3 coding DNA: TGCGCCAGCACCGGGGAAGAGACCCAGTACTTC.